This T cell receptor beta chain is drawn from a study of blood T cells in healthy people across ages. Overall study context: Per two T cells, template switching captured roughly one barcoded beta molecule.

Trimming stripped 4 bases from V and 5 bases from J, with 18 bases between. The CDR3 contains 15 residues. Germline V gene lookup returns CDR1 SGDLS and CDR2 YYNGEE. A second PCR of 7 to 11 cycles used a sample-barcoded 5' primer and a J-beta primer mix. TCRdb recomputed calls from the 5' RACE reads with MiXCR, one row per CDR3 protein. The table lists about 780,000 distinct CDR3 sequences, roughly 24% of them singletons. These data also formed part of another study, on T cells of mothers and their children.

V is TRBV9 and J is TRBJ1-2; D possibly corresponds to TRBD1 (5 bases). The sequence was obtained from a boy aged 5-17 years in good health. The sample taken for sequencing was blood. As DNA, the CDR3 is TGTGCCAGCAGCACCAGTAAGGTCGGGGGATATGGCTACACCTTC. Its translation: CASSTSKVGGYGYTF. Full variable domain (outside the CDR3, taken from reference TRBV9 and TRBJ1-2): DSGVTQTPKHLITATGQRVTLRCSPRSGDLSVYWYQQSLDQGLQFLIQYYNGEERAKGNILERFSAQQFPDLHSELNLSSLELGDSALYFCASSTSKVGGYGYTFGSGTRLTVV.